The entry that follows covers one T cell receptor (beta chain) sequence. These data originate in a study of T cell repertoires in ileal Crohn's disease. TCRdb's table, derived via immunoSEQ multiplex PCR, lists solely in-frame clones and lacks some. The sample yields fewer than 18,000 clones, 80% seen once. The CDR3 covers 13 residues. With 10 bases removed from V and 7 bases from J, the gap between germline ends came to 19 bases. The germline V gene has CDR1 MNHNS and CDR2 SASEGT. The clonotype was recovered from an adult with Crohn's disease. The sequencing input was ileal tissue. V gene TRBV6-1 combines with J gene TRBJ2-5; a possible D gene is TRBD2 (7 bases). The CDR3 protein is CAIRSGGEGTQYF. For the CDR3, the DNA is TGTGCCATTCGATCGGGGGGCGAAGGGACCCAGTACTTC.